A selection of T cell receptor beta chains follows, all from one sample in a study of cytomegalovirus exposure and HLA in healthy donors. The repertoire was sequenced with immunoSEQ multiplex PCR; TCRdb's copy has only in-frame clones and lacks some. The sample gives approximately 90,000 clones, around 75% of which show up once; about 2.2% is in the top ten. The specimen sequenced was PBMCs. The receptor set was obtained from a man between 40 and 49 years old in good health and CMV-seronegative. Both conserved end residues are part of each CDR3. The order of the fields is J gene, V gene, clone size, D gene, CDR3 protein, CDR3 DNA. The D gene is left open where the match is weak. Clone size is given for some rows only: seen once, a few or many times, or a class if the clone is expanded.

TRBJ2-1,TRBV5-1,-,TRBD2,CASSFLVAGGGEQFF,TGCGCCAGCAGCTTTTTAGTAGCGGGAGGGGGTGAGCAGTTCTTC
TRBJ2-1,TRBV28,few,-,CASSLSRANEQFF,TGTGCCAGCAGTTTATCCAGGGCCAATGAGCAGTTCTTC
TRBJ1-2,TRBV6-1,-,-,CASSEVFGYTF,TGTGCCAGCAGTGAAGTCTTTGGCTACACCTTC
TRBJ2-1,TRBV7-8,-,-,CASSLVVANGYNEQFF,TGTGCCAGCAGCTTAGTGGTAGCAAATGGCTACAATGAGCAGTTCTTC
TRBJ1-6,TRBV6-5,-,-,CASGRGPPNSPLHF,TGTGCCAGCGGTAGGGGCCCGCCAAATTCACCCCTCCACTTT
TRBJ2-3,TRBV7-9,-,-,CSSSFPLDTQYF,TGTTCCAGCAGCTTTCCGTTGGATACGCAGTATTTT
TRBJ1-1,TRBV7-8,-,-,CASSLPGNTEAFF,TGTGCCAGCAGCTTACCAGGGAACACTGAAGCTTTCTTT
TRBJ2-2,TRBV7-2,-,-,CASSLAVQTGELFF,TGTGCCAGCAGCTTAGCTGTCCAGACCGGGGAGCTGTTTTTT
TRBJ1-2,TRBV7-3,-,-,CASSPAPGVNYGYTF,TGTGCCAGCAGCCCCGCGCCCGGGGTCAACTATGGCTACACCTTC
TRBJ1-5,TRBV6-1,few,-,CASSEALPGVGPQHF,TGTGCCAGCAGTGAAGCGCTTCCAGGGGTAGGGCCCCAGCATTTT
TRBJ2-3,TRBV5-1,-,TRBD2,CASNPRGGRPTDTQYF,TGCGCCAGCAACCCGCGGGGGGGCCGTCCGACAGATACGCAGTATTTT
TRBJ2-1,TRBV27,-,TRBD2,CASRYLTGGQVEQFF,TGTGCCAGCAGGTATTTAACGGGAGGTCAAGTTGAGCAGTTCTTC
TRBJ1-2,TRBV7-2,-,TRBD1,CASSLKGTGGVGYTF,TGTGCCAGCAGCTTAAAAGGGACAGGGGGTGTTGGCTACACCTTC
TRBJ1-3,TRBV10-3,once,-,CACGGSGNTIYF,TGTGCCTGCGGAGGCTCTGGAAACACCATATATTTT
TRBJ1-2,TRBV6-5,few,-,CASSPRGRYGYTF,TGTGCCAGCAGTCCCAGGGGTCGCTATGGCTACACCTTC
TRBJ2-1,TRBV13,-,TRBD2,CASSSPAGGSSYNEQFF,TGTGCCAGCAGCTCCCCAGCGGGAGGGAGCTCCTACAATGAGCAGTTCTTC
TRBJ2-1,TRBV7-2,-,TRBD2,CASMPPGLVNEQFF,TGTGCCAGCATGCCGCCGGGACTAGTCAATGAGCAGTTCTTC
TRBJ1-2,TRBV2,-,-,CASQRLGYTF,TGTGCCAGCCAGCGCCTGGGCTACACCTTC
TRBJ2-2,TRBV5-1,-,-,CASQGTNTGELFF,TGCGCCAGCCAGGGTACGAACACCGGGGAGCTGTTTTTT
TRBJ1-2,TRBV27,-,-,CASSRNYGYTF,TGTGCCAGCAGTCGTAACTATGGCTACACCTTC
TRBJ2-3,TRBV4-1,-,TRBD2,CASSQSGGAGGPTDTQYF,TGCGCCAGCAGCCAAAGTGGGGGGGCGGGAGGGCCCACAGATACGCAGTATTTT
TRBJ1-1,TRBV5-1,-,TRBD1,CASSRETGSGTEAFF,TGCGCCAGCAGCCGAGAGACAGGGAGCGGCACTGAAGCTTTCTTT
TRBJ1-1,TRBV11-2,-,-,CASSSKGNTEAFF,TGTGCCAGCAGTAGCAAAGGGAACACTGAAGCTTTCTTT
TRBJ1-1,TRBV11-3,-,TRBD1,CASSTQGGGNTEAFF,TGTGCCAGCAGCACCCAGGGGGGAGGGAACACTGAAGCTTTCTTT
TRBJ2-3,TRBV7-8,-,TRBD1,CASTVQGARTDTQYF,TGTGCCAGCACCGTACAGGGGGCTCGGACAGATACGCAGTATTTT
TRBJ1-4,TRBV30,few,-,CAWITEKLFF,TGTGCCTGGATTACGGAGAAACTGTTTTTT
TRBJ1-4,TRBV25-1,-,-,CATWANEKLFF,TGTGCCACCTGGGCGAATGAAAAACTGTTTTTT
TRBJ1-2,TRBV7-9,-,-,CASSPGLLSMGYTF,TGTGCCAGCAGCCCAGGGTTGCTCTCTATGGGCTACACCTTC
TRBJ2-2,TRBV5-1,-,TRBD2,CASSFPPGGTGELFF,TGCGCCAGCAGCTTCCCGCCGGGGGGGACCGGGGAGCTGTTTTTT
TRBJ2-1,TRBV6-1,-,TRBD2,CASSEALVLAGGLTSYNEQFF,TGTGCCAGCAGTGAAGCGCTGGTTCTTGCGGGAGGGCTAACCTCCTACAATGAGCAGTTCTTC
TRBJ2-7,TRBV28,-,TRBD2,CASRPGLGEQYF,TGTGCCAGCAGACCCGGACTAGGCGAGCAGTACTTC
TRBJ2-7,TRBV7-3,-,-,CASSLDAAYEQYF,TGTGCCAGCAGCCTAGACGCCGCCTACGAGCAGTACTTC
TRBJ2-7,TRBV9,-,-,CASSVERYSYEQYF,TGTGCCAGCAGCGTAGAACGCTACTCCTACGAGCAGTACTTC
TRBJ1-4,TRBV5-1,-,-,CASSLSRVGVEKLFF,TGCGCCAGCAGCTTGTCTCGGGTCGGGGTTGAAAAACTGTTTTTT
TRBJ2-7,TRBV7-9,-,TRBD1,CASSSGTGSYSEQYF,TGTGCCAGCAGCTCCGGGACAGGCTCCTACAGCGAGCAGTACTTC
TRBJ2-7,TRBV28,-,-,CASSFRELYYEQYF,TGTGCCAGCAGTTTCCGGGAATTATACTACGAGCAGTACTTC
TRBJ2-3,TRBV10-1,-,-,CASSRQGSTDTQYF,TGCGCCAGCAGTCGGCAGGGCAGCACAGATACGCAGTATTTT
TRBJ1-4,TRBV6-5,-,TRBD1,CASSYSGTGGEKLFF,TGTGCCAGCAGTTACTCGGGGACAGGGGGTGAAAAACTGTTTTTT
TRBJ1-2,TRBV18,few,-,CASSPPGTGFTF,TGTGCCAGCTCACCACCGGGTACCGGGTTCACCTTC
TRBJ1-1,TRBV27,once,-,CASSFAAREYAFF,TGTGCCAGCAGTTTTGCGGCCAGAGAATACGCTTTCTTT
TRBJ1-1,TRBV28,few,-,CASRLGGDTEAFF,TGTGCCAGCAGACTCGGGGGGGACACTGAAGCTTTCTTT
TRBJ1-1,TRBV27,-,TRBD1,CASSRQGMNTEAFF,TGTGCCAGCAGCAGACAGGGGATGAACACTGAAGCTTTCTTT
TRBJ1-1,TRBV7-3,-,TRBD1,CASSNRGDTEAFF,TGTGCCAGCAGCAACAGGGGGGACACTGAAGCTTTCTTT
TRBJ2-1,TRBV18,-,-,CASSSTGYPRTLYNEQFF,TGTGCCAGCTCATCAACAGGGTACCCCCGAACACTCTACAATGAGCAGTTCTTC
TRBJ2-3,TRBV27,-,-,CASSLGRRDTQYF,TGTGCCAGCAGTTTGGGGCGGCGAGATACGCAGTATTTT
TRBJ2-7,TRBV7-9,-,-,CASRIDSYEQYF,TGTGCCAGCAGAATAGACTCCTACGAGCAGTACTTC
TRBJ1-5,TRBV4-1,-,-,CASSHLGMSQPQHF,TGCGCCAGCAGCCACCTCGGGATGAGTCAGCCCCAGCATTTT
TRBJ2-5,TRBV25-1,-,TRBD1,CASSEMGQGGWGTQYF,TGTGCCAGCAGTGAAATGGGACAGGGGGGTTGGGGGACCCAGTACTTC
TRBJ1-6,TRBV6-6,-,-,CASSQGPQNSPLHF,TGTGCCAGCAGTCAGGGGCCCCAGAATTCACCCCTCCACTTT
TRBJ1-1,TRBV7-8,-,-,CASSLQGWGTEAFF,TGTGCCAGCAGCTTACAGGGTTGGGGCACTGAAGCTTTCTTT
TRBJ1-2,TRBV5-5,-,-,CASSYPQGGGYTF,TGTGCCAGCAGCTACCCCCAGGGAGGTGGCTACACCTTC
TRBJ2-7,TRBV10-3,-,TRBD2,CAISVRLAEYEQYF,TGTGCCATCAGTGTTCGACTAGCGGAATACGAGCAGTACTTC
TRBJ2-7,TRBV10-1,-,-,CASQGQSYEQYF,TGCGCCAGCCAAGGACAGTCCTACGAGCAGTACTTC
TRBJ2-3,TRBV29-1,-,-,CSVGYTGGLTDTQYF,TGCAGCGTTGGGTATACGGGGGGCCTCACAGATACGCAGTATTTT
TRBJ1-1,TRBV6-5,few,TRBD1,CASNFHRGRDAEAFF,TGTGCCAGCAATTTCCACAGGGGTCGGGACGCTGAAGCTTTCTTT
TRBJ1-3,TRBV5-1,-,TRBD1,CASSLAGQGTGNTIYF,TGCGCCAGCAGCTTGGCAGGACAGGGGACGGGAAACACCATATATTTT
TRBJ1-1,TRBV6-5,-,-,CASSNLSGAEAFF,TGTGCCAGCAGCAACCTGTCCGGGGCTGAAGCTTTCTTT
TRBJ2-2,TRBV7-9,-,TRBD1,CASSSGQGHGELFF,TGTGCCAGCAGCTCGGGACAGGGCCACGGGGAGCTGTTTTTT
TRBJ2-7,TRBV19,few,-,CASSIAGLGYEQYF,TGTGCCAGTAGTATTGCAGGGCTGGGTTACGAGCAGTACTTC